This entry concerns a single TCR beta chain. Data came from immunoSEQ multiplex PCR; TCRdb stores just in-frame clones and leaves some out. The sample shows over 30,000 clones, 88% of them seen only once. This sample stems from a study of T cell changes during pregnancy in multiple sclerosis. The V end was cut by 6 bases, the J end by 5 bases, with 13 bases between. The CDR3 is made up of 13 amino acids. CDR1 is SEHNR and CDR2 is FQNEAQ in the germline V gene (reference sequence). V usage is TRBV7-9 and J usage is TRBJ1-1; D might be TRBD1 (6 bases). The receptor comes from a female donor with multiple sclerosis, enrolled in a pregnancy study. The source was CD4+ T cells from peripheral blood mononuclear cells, collected before pregnancy. CDR3 sequence: CASSQTQGTEAFF. In DNA, the CDR3 is TGTGCCAGCAGTCAGACTCAGGGGACTGAAGCTTTCTTT.